This paragraph reports one TCR beta chain. No antigen is known for it. The sample comes from a study of graft-versus-host responses after intestinal transplantation. Background on the study: Every recipient had anti-thymocyte globulin induction and around three years of tacrolimus plus steroids. The study's findings and limits: Ileal or blood samples showed some GvH clones first, and such clones were also found in recipient marrow.

The graft tissue was processed, and this released both intraepithelial and lamina propria lymphocytes. Sequencing used immunoSEQ multiplex PCR; TCRdb keeps in-frame clones, though not all of them. The sample comprises approximately 17,000 clones, 83% of which are singletons, and about 3.8% rests with the top ten. J gave up 4 bases and V 4 bases, and 6 bases lay outside the gene matches. CDR1 is SGHDT, CDR2 YYEEEE, per germline. The CDR3 totals 14 residues. This chain joins TRBV5-6 and TRBJ1-2, with 8 bases that match TRBD1. The material was ileum tissue, obtained 584 days after intestinal transplantation. This receptor was taken from a human patient who received an intestinal transplant, so some T cells may come from the graft donor. This CDR3 reads CASSAPGQAYGYTF. CDR3 nucleotide sequence: TGTGCCAGCAGCGCCCCGGGACAGGCCTATGGCTACACCTTC.